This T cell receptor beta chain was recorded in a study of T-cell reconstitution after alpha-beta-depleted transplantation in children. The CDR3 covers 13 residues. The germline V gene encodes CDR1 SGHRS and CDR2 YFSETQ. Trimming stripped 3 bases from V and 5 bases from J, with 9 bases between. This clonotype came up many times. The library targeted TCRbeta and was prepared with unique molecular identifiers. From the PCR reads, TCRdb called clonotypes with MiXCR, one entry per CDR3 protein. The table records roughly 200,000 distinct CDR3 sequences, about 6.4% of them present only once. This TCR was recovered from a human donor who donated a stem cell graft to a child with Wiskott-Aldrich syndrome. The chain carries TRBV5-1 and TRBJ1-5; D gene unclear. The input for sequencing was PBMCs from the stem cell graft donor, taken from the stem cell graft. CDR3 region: CASSWGTDQPQHF. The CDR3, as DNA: TGCGCCAGCAGCTGGGGTACCGATCAGCCCCAGCATTTT.